This T cell receptor beta chain stems from a study of T cell clonality in common variable immunodeficiency. Study outcomes and limitations: Fewer deletions and N-nucleotide insertions were reportedly seen in common variable immunodeficiency TCR beta sequences. TCRbeta clonality was increased in CVID versus healthy controls. CVID subjects shared fewer TCRbeta clones than healthy controls did.

Most patients and controls had Caucasian heritage. This clone was seen many times. Its antigen is not known. The sequence runs out 3 residues before the end of the CDR3; the remainder is reconstructed from the germline J gene. The V gene lost 4 bases and the J gene lost 3 bases, with 14 bases spanning the gap. The CDR3 sequence is 15 residues long. Germline CDR1 reads SGHNT; CDR2 reads YYREEE (reference sequence). The method was immunoSEQ multiplex PCR; TCRdb's version includes in-frame clones alone and lacks a portion of them. Sampling found roughly 38,000 clones, none seen once. The chain employs TRBV5-4 and TRBJ2-1; D possibly corresponds to TRBD2 (6 bases). Specimen: peripheral blood mononuclear cells. The clonotype comes from a person aged 18 to 70 in good health. This CDR3 reads CASSQEGSGYNEQFF. The sequenced part of the CDR3 DNA is TGTGCCAGCAGCCAGGAGGGAAGCGGCTACAATGAG. Variable domain in full (rest from reference TRBV5-4 and TRBJ2-1): ETGVTQSPTHLIKTRGQQVTLRCSSQSGHNTVSWYQQALGQGPQFIFQYYREEENGRGNFPPRFSGLQFPNYSSELNVNALELDDSALYLCASSQEGSGYNEQFFGPGTRLTVL.